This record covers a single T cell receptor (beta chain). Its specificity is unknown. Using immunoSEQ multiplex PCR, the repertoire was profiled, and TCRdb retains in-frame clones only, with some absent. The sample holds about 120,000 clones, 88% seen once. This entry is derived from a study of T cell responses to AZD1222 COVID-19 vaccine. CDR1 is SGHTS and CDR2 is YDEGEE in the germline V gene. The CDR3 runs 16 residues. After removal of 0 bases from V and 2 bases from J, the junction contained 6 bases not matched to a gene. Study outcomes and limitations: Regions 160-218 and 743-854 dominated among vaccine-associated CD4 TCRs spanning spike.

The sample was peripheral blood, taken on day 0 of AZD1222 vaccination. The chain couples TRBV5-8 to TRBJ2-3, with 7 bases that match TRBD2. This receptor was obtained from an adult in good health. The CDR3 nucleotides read TGTGCCAGCAGCTTGGTCCGCGGGGGAGTCACAGATACGCAGTATTTT. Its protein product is CASSLVRGGVTDTQYF. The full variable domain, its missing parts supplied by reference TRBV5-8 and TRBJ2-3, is EAGVTQSPTHLIKTRGQQATLRCSPISGHTSVYWYQQALGLGLQFLLWYDEGEERNRGNFPPRFSGRQFPNYSSELNVNALELEDSALYLCASSLVRGGVTDTQYFGPGTRLTVL.